This is a list of T cell receptor beta chains from one sample in a study of blood T cell repertoires in COVID-19. Method: immunoSEQ multiplex PCR; TCRdb's copy keeps in-frame clones and lacks some. The sample holds about 350,000 clones, roughly 90% seen once. The sample comprised PBMCs or T cells enriched from blood (not recorded which). Receptors originate from a woman aged 25 to 39 who had been exposed to COVID-19. CDR3s include the opening cysteine and the closing phenylalanine or tryptophan. Each record gives: clone size, J gene, D gene, V gene, CDR3 protein, CDR3 DNA. A D gene is named only where the DNA matches it firmly. For some rows the clone size is stated as once, few or many, or as a class when expanded; others skip it.

>NA|TRBJ2-7|TRBD2|TRBV19
CASSIIGGSGYEQYF
TGTGCCAGTAGTATTATTGGCGGGAGTGGTTACGAGCAGTACTTC
>NA|TRBJ2-3|NA|TRBV6-5
CASSYSASDTQYF
TGTGCCAGCAGTTACTCGGCCTCTGATACGCAGTATTTT
>once|TRBJ1-6|TRBD1|TRBV5-1
CASSLRQGDNSPLHF
TGCGCCAGCAGCTTGAGACAGGGAGATAATTCACCCCTCCACTTT
>NA|TRBJ1-1|TRBD1|TRBV5-1
CASSSTGWTEAFF
TGCGCCAGCAGCTCGACAGGGTGGACTGAAGCTTTCTTT
>few|TRBJ1-2|TRBD1|TRBV4-2
CASSQDGNVLTGTVYGYTF
TGTGCCAGCAGCCAAGATGGAAATGTCTTAACCGGGACAGTCTATGGCTACACCTTC
>once|TRBJ2-3|TRBD2|TRBV3-1/TRBV3-2
CASSPAGGFTDTQYF
TGTGCCAGCAGCCCAGCGGGAGGGTTCACAGATACGCAGTATTTT
>NA|TRBJ1-1|TRBD1|TRBV4-2
CASSSHRGQTEAFF
TGTGCCAGCAGCTCTCACAGGGGGCAAACTGAAGCTTTCTTT
>NA|TRBJ2-7|TRBD1|TRBV28
CASSLGRQGPYEQYF
TGTGCCAGCAGTTTAGGAAGACAGGGCCCATACGAGCAGTACTTC
>NA|TRBJ1-3|TRBD1|TRBV28
CASSKDRGHGNTIYF
TGTGCCAGCAGTAAAGACAGGGGGCATGGAAACACCATATATTTT
>NA|TRBJ1-6|NA|TRBV5-6
CASSLLQNSFNSPLHF
TGTGCCAGCAGCTTGCTCCAAAATAGCTTCAATTCACCCCTCCACTTT
>NA|TRBJ1-1|NA|TRBV25-1
CASRGWGTEAFF
TGTGCCAGCCGAGGGTGGGGCACTGAAGCTTTCTTT
>NA|TRBJ2-2|TRBD1|TRBV5-1
CASSLPLTGTNTGELFF
TGCGCCAGCAGCTTGCCCTTGACAGGGACGAACACCGGGGAGCTGTTTTTT
>few|TRBJ2-7|NA|TRBV6-5
CACRLSSYEQYF
TGTGCCTGCAGGCTGAGCTCCTACGAGCAGTACTTC
>NA|TRBJ1-3|NA|TRBV9
CASSPPMGGEANTIYF
TGTGCCAGCAGCCCCCCAATGGGCGGGGAGGCAAACACCATATATTTT
>once|TRBJ1-4|TRBD1|TRBV5-5
CASSLVLGQEGEKLFF
TGTGCCAGCAGCTTGGTCCTGGGACAGGAGGGCGAAAAACTGTTTTTT
>NA|TRBJ1-4|NA|TRBV7-6
CASSLNQGLNEKLFF
TGTGCCAGCAGCTTAAATCAGGGGCTTAATGAAAAACTGTTTTTT
>once|TRBJ2-1|TRBD1|TRBV27
CASTRGTGGYNEQFF
TGTGCCAGCACCCGAGGGACAGGGGGCTACAATGAGCAGTTCTTC
>few|TRBJ1-1|NA|TRBV4-2
CASSYVVGAGNTEAFF
TGTGCCAGCAGCTACGTCGTGGGGGCGGGGAACACTGAAGCTTTCTTT
>once|TRBJ1-5|TRBD1|TRBV6-5
CASSRDRYNQPQHF
TGTGCCAGCAGTAGGGACAGGTACAATCAGCCCCAGCATTTT
>NA|TRBJ1-4|TRBD1|TRBV12-5
CASGMGQGSEKLFF
TGTGCTAGTGGGATGGGACAGGGGAGTGAAAAACTGTTTTTT
>NA|TRBJ1-1|NA|TRBV27
CASSKDYTEAFF
TGTGCCAGCTCAAAGGACTACACTGAAGCTTTCTTT
>NA|TRBJ1-2|TRBD1|TRBV4-2
CASSQDLAGGSYGYTF
TGTGCCAGCAGCCAAGATCTGGCAGGGGGTAGCTATGGCTACACCTTC
>NA|TRBJ2-1|TRBD1|TRBV5-1
CASSGDRGRNEQFF
TGCGCCAGCAGCGGGGACAGGGGGCGCAATGAGCAGTTCTTC
>NA|TRBJ2-7|NA|TRBV28
CASSLSPYEQYF
TGTGCCAGCAGTTTGAGCCCCTACGAGCAGTACTTC
>NA|TRBJ2-3|TRBD2|TRBV10-1
CASSDTGGGDTQYF
TGCGCCAGCAGTGATACGGGAGGAGGAGATACGCAGTATTTT
>NA|TRBJ2-2|NA|TRBV18
CASSPPRANTGELFF
TGTGCCAGCTCACCACCGAGGGCGAACACCGGGGAGCTGTTTTTT
>NA|TRBJ2-2|TRBD2|TRBV7-9
CASSHDEGKLLLAGALFF
TGTGCCAGCAGCCACGATGAGGGGAAACTCCTGTTAGCGGGGGCCTTGTTTTTT
>NA|TRBJ1-5|TRBD1|TRBV7-2
CASRLTGEVHQPQHF
TGTGCCAGCAGACTTACAGGGGAGGTCCATCAGCCCCAGCATTTT
>NA|TRBJ1-2|TRBD1|TRBV6-5
CASSRGQGVDGYTF
TGTGCCAGCAGTAGGGGACAGGGGGTGGATGGCTACACCTTC
>NA|TRBJ2-1|TRBD1|TRBV11-2
CASSLEADRGLRNEQFF
TGTGCCAGCAGCTTAGAGGCGGACAGGGGGCTTAGGAATGAGCAGTTCTTC
>NA|TRBJ2-3|TRBD2|TRBV7-3
CASSRLAGGSDTQYF
TGTGCCAGCAGCAGACTAGCGGGAGGTTCAGATACGCAGTATTTT
>NA|TRBJ2-7|NA|TRBV27
CASSLQGASYEQYF
TGTGCCAGCAGTTTGCAGGGTGCCTCCTACGAGCAGTACTTC
>NA|TRBJ2-3|TRBD2|TRBV2
CASSGWEGPGRDTQYF
TGTGCCAGCAGTGGGTGGGAGGGCCCCGGTAGAGATACGCAGTATTTT
>NA|TRBJ2-7|NA|TRBV18
CASSPPPSFSYEQYF
TGTGCCAGCTCACCACCGCCTAGCTTCAGCTACGAGCAGTACTTC
>NA|TRBJ2-7|TRBD2|TRBV5-1
CASSTGTSGRHYEQYF
TGCGCCAGCAGCACGGGGACTAGCGGGAGGCACTACGAGCAGTACTTC
>NA|TRBJ2-7|TRBD1|TRBV28
CASSPGTANSYEQYF
TGTGCCAGCAGCCCCGGGACAGCGAACTCCTACGAGCAGTACTTC
>NA|TRBJ1-4|TRBD1|TRBV28
CASSSGTGYEKLFF
TGTGCCAGCAGTTCCGGGACAGGGTATGAAAAACTGTTTTTT
>few|TRBJ2-5|NA|TRBV6-1
CASSDFTQVLSETQYF
TGTGCCAGCAGTGATTTTACCCAGGTTCTCTCAGAGACCCAGTACTTC
>few|TRBJ1-5|TRBD1|TRBV6-5
CASGLTGGGQPQHF
TGTGCCAGCGGCTTGACAGGGGGCGGCCAGCCCCAGCATTTT
>once|TRBJ2-1|TRBD1|TRBV5-5
CASSLSDRQYNEQFF
TGTGCCAGCAGCTTGTCGGACAGGCAGTACAATGAGCAGTTCTTC